The source of this T cell receptor beta chain is a study of cytomegalovirus exposure and HLA in healthy donors (dated by TCRdb to 2016 to 2017). Background on the whole study: According to an earlier analysis of 587 of the donors, roughly 180 million T cells yielded 117 million unique TCR beta sequences and around 280 Gb of sequence data. Among 300 to 500 genotyped donors of the cohort, an average of approximately 200,000 unique TCR beta nucleotide sequences was sequenced per donor, of which 15% to 20% were non-productive. A handful of DR-DQ haplotypes were handled as single units for association and clustering because linkage in the cohort was strong. A later analysis re-analyzed previously published TCR beta repertoires from several hundred donors and added high-resolution HLA genotyping to study TCR occurrence patterns. The study profiled the T cell repertoires of fewer than 850 subjects by immunosequencing and related them to cytomegalovirus serostatus. In addition to the first cohort of hundreds of subjects, a separate validation cohort of 120 different subjects was used. Donor age, sex, ethnicity and CMV serostatus were compiled together with the repertoire data. In the later analysis, no new phenotypic data were used to find candidate immune exposures; instead, reliance was placed on TCR beta sequences and their occurrence across donors. In a later genetic analysis, genome-wide SNP genotypes for 398 of the 666 donors were used, and that subset was treated as a discovery cohort. HLA typing covered class I and class II loci at four-digit resolution. To decide whether each TCR beta V gene segment behaved as functional or pseudogenic, an earlier analysis of approximately 600 of the donors relied on high-throughput TCR beta sequencing. High-throughput TCR immunosequencing, statistical association of individual TCRs with disease status, and machine learning were combined to predict cytomegalovirus infection status. The study aimed to test whether cataloging public T cell receptors could reveal signatures of past pathogen exposure. Every discovery cohort repertoire had been produced on one sequencing platform. Among the roughly 390 genotyped donors, around 81% belonged to the genetic ancestry cluster associated with self-reported Caucasian donors. Typing coverage varied by locus: about 620-630 donors for A, B, C, DRB1 and DQB1; roughly 560 for DQA1; 600 to 610 for DPA1; around 450 for DPB1. An early release that covered some 640 HLA-typed donors contained approximately 320 gigabases of sequencing data and 85 million to 100 million unique TCR sequences.

The cohort was made up of 500 to 850 healthy bone marrow donors. Cohort members were all nominally healthy when sampled, although unrecorded immune exposures were likely present. The donor was CMV seronegative and belonged to the group of approximately 320 seronegative cohort members. Each donor provided a peripheral blood sample, and peripheral blood mononuclear cells were used for TCR beta sequencing. The Qiagen DNeasy Blood Extraction Kit was used to extract genomic DNA from the blood cell samples. The CDR3, cysteine through phenylalanine, is 15 amino acids long. The kept DNA is CDR3 alone, 45 bases in frame from the first base. CDR1 is given as SGHRS and CDR2 as YFSETQ, both from the germline V gene. Trimming at the junction amounts to 2 bases on V and 3 bases on J, and the germline ends lie 13 bases apart. General conclusions and limits of the study: Because HLA typing was missing for some donors at each locus, association tests included only the typed subset. A total of about 180 TCR beta chains were listed by the study as associated with cytomegalovirus. Most TCR sequences were observed very rarely across donors, whereas some public TCRs were present in many individuals. This cohort had only TCR beta chains sequenced, and the lack of alpha or paired-chain data limited which features could be detected. According to the authors, the approach could potentially be generalized to other disease states and immunological phenotypes. According to a later analysis, parvovirus B19, influenza, CMV and Epstein-Barr virus appeared linked to several top co-occurrence clusters. Strong co-occurrence of HLA alleles, especially DR and DQ, made assigning TCR associations to individual alleles difficult. The only immune exposure information available for the cohort was CMV serostatus. The classifier was reported to diagnose cytomegalovirus status with high specificity and sensitivity in both the original cohort and the validation cohort. Three of the identified cytomegalovirus-associated TCR beta chains were confirmed in vitro to be specific for cytomegalovirus antigens. In a later analysis, TCR association rates were found to vary across HLA loci, with the most associated TCRs seen for DRB1 alleles and the fewest for HLA-C alleles. A group of highly shared sequence variants was considered likely to be a technical artifact of the sequencing pipeline. In an earlier analysis of approximately 590 of the donors, most TCR beta V segments appeared in productive rearrangements about 87% or about 30% of the time, broadly matching IMGT annotations. Most CMV-associated TCR beta chains appeared to be HLA-restricted in a later analysis, and the HLA associations seemed to be driven largely by CMV exposure. Specific HLA alleles were associated with 16,951 TCR beta sequences at a false discovery rate of 0.05 in a later analysis. Some IMGT-functional V segments, including TRBV6-2 and TRBV6-3, could not be distinguished by the 87-base-pair reads and were therefore excluded. In a later genetic analysis, a missense DCLRE1C variant was associated with V-gene and J-gene trimming of TCR beta chains, and the association was replicated in an independent cohort. A further reported finding was that TCR beta sequences accurately predicted the HLA-A and HLA-B alleles for most subjects in the first cohort. The presence/absence analyses assumed that sequencing depth was roughly uniform across donors, and that assumption may not be true. Some 16 rarely observed V segments, including chromosome 9 orphons, were excluded from the earlier analysis of approximately 600 of the donors because counts were too low. Correlated functional status among segregating V segments might reflect linkage disequilibrium, but an unknown experimental factor could not be ruled out. A later analysis found that HLA-associated TCR beta chains were more clonally expanded and had lower generation probabilities than equally common non-associated chains. According to a later genetic analysis, donors in an Asian-associated ancestry cluster had fewer N-insertions in productive TCRs than the approximately 710-donor mean.

Libraries were constructed by the immunoSEQ multiplex PCR assay. For the multiplex PCR, a mixture combining 60 forward primers for TCR Vbeta segments and 13 reverse primers for TCR Jbeta segments was used. A multiplex PCR assay on genomic DNA amplified the CDR3 region of rearranged TCR beta genes. Amplified TCR beta libraries were sequenced as 87-base-pair reads on the Illumina HiSeq System. As for the original processing: In a later analysis, about 80 million unique TCR beta chains were counted across the 666 repertoires, and roughly 11 million of these chains were shared by at least two donors. Raw reads were error-corrected and collapsed into unique sequences by a nearest-neighbor algorithm in which closely related sequences were merged to remove PCR and sequencing errors. Alignment of CDR3 sequences to IMGT reference sequences was used to assign V, D and J gene segments. For a sequence to be retained, a match of at least six nucleotides was required to both a V gene segment and a J gene segment. A rearrangement was called productive if the CDR3 had no stop codons and remained in frame with V and J, and every other rearrangement was called non-productive. Following IMGT convention, CDR3 was defined as the stretch from the second conserved V-encoded cysteine up to the conserved J-encoded phenylalanine. Sequences without an unambiguous match to a single V gene segment were excluded from the earlier analysis of about 600 of the donors. In an earlier analysis of 587 of the donors, V segments were called functional above 56.7% productive rearrangements and were called segregating when the between-donor standard deviation exceeded 5%. To diagnose cytomegalovirus status from the catalog of TCR beta chain sequences, a statistical classification framework was built. A later analysis assigned V and J genes by comparing TCR nucleotide sequences with IMGT/GENE-DB human TR gene sequences. A later analysis assigned CDR3 sequences and most-parsimonious VDJ recombination scenarios with the TCRdist pipeline. A later analysis defined each TCR beta chain by its CDR3 amino acid sequence plus V-gene family, and excluded reads lacking a unique V-gene family. As a way to deal with suspected cross-contamination and a sequencing artifact, a later analysis dropped 450 to 700 nucleotide sequences that were highly shared and had low generation probability. In a later analysis, a clonal expansion index for each public chain was calculated from normalized within-repertoire ranks of inferred template counts. Generation probabilities in a later analysis came from a VDJ recombination model fitted to out-of-frame rearrangements, and those results were checked against IGoR. In a later analysis, hypergeometric tests were used to score TCR-TCR, TCR-HLA and TCR-CMV co-occurrence, with a repertoire-size bias correction applied to TCR pairs. In a later analysis, false discovery rates were estimated by permuting HLA or CMV assignments 20 times. In a later analysis, co-occurring TCRs were grouped using DBSCAN, with TCRdist sequence similarity added in when clustering inside HLA-allele-positive subsets. For co-occurrence clustering, repertoires with fewer than 30,000 or more than 120,000 public chains were excluded, along with about five repertoires with anomalous nucleotide sharing. TCRdb carries this immuneACCESS record with in-frame sequences only. Its versions omit some clonotypes, under half of them owing to an unresolved V gene in the studies checked, with the rest unexplained. The V and J calls and clone size come from that table; D and trimming were worked out from the DNA. The sample table lists approximately 170,000 clones, under 80% of them with a count of one. The biggest ten clones account for approximately 3.4% of the sample.

A word on this clone: It lacks a known antigen. Base qualities are not recorded, but no much larger clone differs from it by a single base.

This clonotype originated in a female donor in good health and CMV-seronegative. Sequencing was performed on PBMCs. Rearrangement joined TRBV5-1 to TRBJ2-3; tentative D gene TRBD1, with 7 bases matching. CDR3 sequence: CASSFSRGATDTQYF. The sequenced DNA is TGCGCCAGCAGCTTCTCCAGGGGGGCGACAGATACGCAGTATTTT.